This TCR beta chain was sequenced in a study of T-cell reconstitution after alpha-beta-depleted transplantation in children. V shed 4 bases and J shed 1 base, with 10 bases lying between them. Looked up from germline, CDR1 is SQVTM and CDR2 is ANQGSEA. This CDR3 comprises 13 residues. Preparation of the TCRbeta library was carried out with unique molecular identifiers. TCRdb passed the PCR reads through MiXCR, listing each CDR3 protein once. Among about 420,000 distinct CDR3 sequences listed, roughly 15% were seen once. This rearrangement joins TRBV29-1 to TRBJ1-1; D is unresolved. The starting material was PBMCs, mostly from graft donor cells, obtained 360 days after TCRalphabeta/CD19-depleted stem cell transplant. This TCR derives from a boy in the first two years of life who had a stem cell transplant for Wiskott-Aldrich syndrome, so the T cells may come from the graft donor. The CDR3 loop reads CSVGPLGNTEAFF. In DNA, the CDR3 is TGCAGCGTTGGACCTTTAGGGAACACTGAAGCTTTCTTT.